Each of the 32 T cell receptor beta chains below was sequenced from the same sample in a study of cytomegalovirus exposure and HLA in healthy donors. The PCR contained 60 Vbeta and 13 Jbeta primers. Assay: immunoSEQ multiplex PCR; the TCRdb copy retains only in-frame clones and omits some. The repertoire holds some 130,000 clones, with approximately 70% as singletons. Sequences were obtained from PBMCs. Every receptor here comes from a woman in her sixties in good health and CMV-seropositive.

The chain couples TRBV6-1 to TRBJ2-2, with D perhaps matching TRBD1 (6 bases). Germline CDR1 and CDR2: MNHNS and SASEGT. The CDR3 loop spans 15 amino acids. The ends were cut back, 1 base at V and 5 bases at J, with 11 bases in the middle. The CDR3 here is CASSEGSRGTGELFF. The CDR3 DNA reads TGTGCCAGCAGTGAAGGGTCTAGGGGGACCGGGGAGCTGTTTTTT.

The rearrangement links TRBV5-4 to TRBJ2-3; D is ambiguous. CDR1 is SGHNT and CDR2 is YYREEE in the germline V gene (reference sequence). Trimming took 4 bases from V and 2 from J, leaving 17 bases between them. The CDR3 sequence is 16 residues long. The chain's CDR3 is CASSPQANQPTDTQYF. CDR3 coding DNA: TGTGCCAGCAGCCCCCAAGCGAACCAACCCACAGATACGCAGTATTTT.

Only a few counts were recorded for this clone. The rearrangement links TRBV19 to TRBJ1-4; D is unresolved. V was clipped by 4 bases and J by 7 bases, with 19 bases between them. This CDR3 has 16 amino acids. Germline CDR1 and CDR2: LNHDA and SQIVND (reference sequence). In DNA, the CDR3 is TGTGCCAGTAGTACCACCCACGGGGTTACGGGTGAAAAACTGTTTTTT. Protein: CASSTTHGVTGEKLFF.

In this sample, this clone turned up once. The chain carries TRBV28 and TRBJ1-4; TRBD1 matches 7 bases. CDR3 length equals 14 residues. Germline V gene sequence: CDR1 MDHEN, CDR2 SYDVKM. V lost 6 bases to trimming and J lost 6 bases; unmatched junction nucleotides: 7. CDR3 protein: CASSYDRVDEKLFF. CDR3 bases: TGTGCCAGCAGCTACGACAGGGTCGATGAAAAACTGTTTTTT.

This chain uses TRBV27 with TRBJ1-1; 12 bases line up with TRBD1. V shed 6 bases, J shed 5 bases, and the junction held 7 bases outside the gene matches. The CDR3 has 15 amino acids. The germline gives CDR1 MNHEY, CDR2 SMNVEV (reference sequence). CDR3 bases: TGTGCCAGCAGACTGGGACAGGGGGCTAGGACTGAAGCTTTCTTT. Its translation is CASRLGQGARTEAFF.

There are a few counts of this clone. This sequence joins TRBV30 and TRBJ1-5; no definite D call. The V end was cut by 5 bases, the J end by 4 bases, with 9 bases between. Germline V gene sequence: CDR1 GTSNPN, CDR2 SVGIG (reference sequence). The CDR3 totals 12 residues. For the CDR3, the DNA is TGTGCCTGGCAGGCCCTTAATCAGCCCCAGCATTTT. This gives the protein CAWQALNQPQHF.

The chain joins TRBV7-2 to TRBJ2-3; TRBD2 matches 13 bases. Per germline, CDR1 SGHTA and CDR2 FQGNSA. V trimming: 5 bases; J trimming: 3 bases; junction bases outside the gene matches: 2. This CDR3 region has 15 residues. CDR3 nucleotide sequence: TGTGCCAGCAGCCTGGGACTAGCGGGAACAGATACGCAGTATTTT. Amino acids: CASSLGLAGTDTQYF. Full variable domain (missing parts from reference TRBV7-2 and TRBJ2-3): GAGVSQSPSNKVTEKGKDVELRCDPISGHTALYWYRQSLGQGLEFLIYFQGNSAPDKSGLPSDRFSAERTGGSVSTLTIQRTQQEDSAVYLCASSLGLAGTDTQYFGPGTRLTVL.

V is TRBV10-3 and J is TRBJ2-5; 8 nucleotides match TRBD2. The V gene end was trimmed by 6 bases and the J gene end by 5 bases; junction bases not matched to a gene: 5. Germline CDR1 ENHRY, CDR2 SYGVKD. The CDR3 has 13 residues. Here the CDR3 reads CAIRGLVGETQYF. The DNA for the CDR3 is TGTGCCATCAGGGGACTAGTTGGTGAGACCCAGTACTTC.

This clone turned up a few times. The gene calls are TRBV9 and TRBJ1-2; perhaps TRBD1 as D (6 bases). The CDR3 totals 15 residues. In germline, CDR1 is SGDLS, CDR2 YYNGEE. V was pared by 4 bases and J by 3 bases, with 16 bases between. CDR3 loop: CASSPPDSQYYGYTF. The CDR3 DNA reads as TGTGCCAGCAGCCCCCCGGACAGCCAGTACTATGGCTACACCTTC.

The chain is built from TRBV11-3 and TRBJ2-7; the match to TRBD2 covers 8 bases. Germline values: CDR1 SGHNT, CDR2 YENEEA. V gave up 1 base and J gave up 7 bases; unmatched junction bases: 12. The CDR3 runs to 16 residues. DNA for the CDR3: TGTGCCAGCAGCTTAGTATGGAGCGGGAGATTGTGGGAGCAGTACTTC. Residues: CASSLVWSGRLWEQYF.

This clone was seen a handful of times. The chain uses TRBV25-1 and TRBJ1-5; 8 bases fit TRBD1. The CDR3 is 9 residues long. Germline CDR1 reads MGHDK; CDR2 reads SYGVNS. After removal of 8 bases from V and 14 bases from J, the junction contained 2 bases not matched to a gene. The CDR3 region is CASGQGKHF. Written as DNA, the CDR3 is TGTGCCAGCGGACAGGGTAAGCATTTT.

The chain recombines TRBV5-1 with TRBJ2-1; 15 nucleotides line up with TRBD2. V was clipped by 4 bases and J by 7 bases; unmatched bases: 6. The germline V gene encodes CDR1 SGHRS and CDR2 YFSETQ. This CDR3 has 16 amino acids. CDR3 coding DNA: TGCGCCAGCAGCGGGGGACTAGCGGGAGGTATAAATGAGCAGTTCTTC. Protein sequence: CASSGGLAGGINEQFF.

The chain carries TRBV28 and TRBJ2-1, with 10 bases aligning to TRBD2. CDR1 is MDHEN, CDR2 SYDVKM, per germline. The CDR3 runs 15 residues. After removal of 6 bases from V and 7 bases from J, the junction contained 9 bases not matched to a gene. The CDR3 protein is CASSPRLAGKNEQFF. CDR3 nucleotide sequence: TGTGCCAGCAGCCCTCGACTAGCGGGCAAGAATGAGCAGTTCTTC.

This clone was observed a handful of times. The chain is built from TRBV5-6 and TRBJ2-7; D is undetermined. The V end was cut by 1 base, the J end by 9 bases, with 11 bases between. This CDR3 is 12 amino acids long. Germline V lookup: CDR1 SGHDT, CDR2 YYEEEE. CDR3 DNA sequence: TGTGCCAGCAGCTTGAGTGGAGCGAGGCAGTACTTC. It encodes CASSLSGARQYF.

This chain links TRBV18 with TRBJ2-6; 7 nucleotides align to TRBD1. The junction had 4 bases not matched to a gene; V was cut back by 3 bases and J by 2 bases. Germline values: CDR1 KGHSH, CDR2 LQKENI. The CDR3 extends over 16 amino acids. In nucleotides, the CDR3 is TGTGCCAGCTCACCCGGAACAGGGGCTGGGGCCAACGTCCTGACTTTC. Its translation: CASSPGTGAGANVLTF.

The rearrangement links TRBV19 to TRBJ1-1; perhaps TRBD1 as D (5 bases). Looked up from germline, CDR1 is LNHDA and CDR2 is SQIVND (reference sequence). V lost 3 bases, J lost 1 base, and 9 bases lay in between. This CDR3 region has 14 residues. CDR3 region: CASSMRQGNTEAFF. The CDR3 DNA reads TGTGCCAGTAGTATGAGGCAGGGGAACACTGAAGCTTTCTTT.

This clone was recorded only once. The CDR3 DNA sequence: TGTGCCAGCAGCCCGGACAGCTATGGCTACACCTTC. Translation gives CASSPDSYGYTF. The chain employs TRBV28 and TRBJ1-2; a possible D gene is TRBD1 (6 bases). Germline V lookup: CDR1 MDHEN, CDR2 SYDVKM. With 6 bases removed from V and 4 bases from J, the gap between germline ends came to 9 bases. This CDR3 contains 12 residues.

The chain has TRBV2 and TRBJ1-1; TRBD1 matches at 7 bases. CDR3 length: 15 amino acids. Trimming took 6 bases from V and 1 from J; bases not matched to a gene: 8. The germline V gene encodes CDR1 SNHLY and CDR2 FYNNEI. The CDR3, as DNA: TGTGCCAGCAGCCCCGCTCGACAGGGGAACACTGAAGCTTTCTTT. It encodes CASSPARQGNTEAFF. The full variable domain, with the rest looked up from reference TRBV2 and TRBJ1-1, is EPEVTQTPSHQVTQMGQEVILRCVPISNHLYFYWYRQILGQKVEFLVSFYNNEISEKSEIFDDQFSVERPDGSNFTLKIRSTKLEDSAMYFCASSPARQGNTEAFFGQGTRLTVV.

This clone was counted once. V gene TRBV27 combines with J gene TRBJ2-2; 8 bases align to TRBD1. There are 15 residues in the CDR3. Looked up from germline, CDR1 is MNHEY and CDR2 is SMNVEV (reference sequence). V was clipped by 5 bases and J by 3 bases; unmatched bases: 5. The chain's CDR3 is CASSHRDRHTGELFF. For the CDR3, the DNA is TGTGCCAGCAGTCACCGGGACAGGCACACCGGGGAGCTGTTTTTT.

The V gene is TRBV19, the J gene TRBJ1-2; 10 bases match TRBD1. J lost 7 bases, V lost 5 bases, and 10 bases had no gene match. The CDR3 is 15 residues long. Germline CDR1 is LNHDA and CDR2 is SQIVND (reference sequence). CDR3 sequence: CASSPRTGGQAGYTF. The CDR3 bases are TGTGCCAGTAGTCCCCGGACAGGGGGTCAGGCTGGCTACACCTTC.

The chain uses TRBV28 and TRBJ1-5; D gene uncertain. Trimming shortened V by 5 bases and J by 1 base, and 15 bases separated the two germline ends. The germline CDR1 and CDR2 sequences are MDHEN and SYDVKM. The CDR3 spans 16 residues. CDR3 amino acids: CASSPLRGLSNQPQHF. The CDR3 coding sequence is TGTGCCAGCAGTCCCCTTCGAGGGCTGAGCAATCAGCCCCAGCATTTT.

This clone was detected a few times. J is TRBJ2-6 and V is TRBV7-3; 8 positions match TRBD1. This CDR3 is built from 14 residues. The V and J ends lost 8 bases and 4 bases, in that order; junction bases with no gene match: 4. The germline gives CDR1 SGHTA, CDR2 FQGTGA. Here the CDR3 reads CASGQGAGANVLTF. The DNA for the CDR3 is TGTGCCAGCGGACAGGGTGCAGGGGCCAACGTCCTGACTTTC.

This clone was detected once. The V gene is TRBV18, the J gene TRBJ1-4; no definite D call. Germline loops: CDR1 KGHSH, CDR2 LQKENI. The V gene lost 2 bases and the J gene lost 3 bases, with 4 bases spanning the gap. The CDR3 is 13 amino acids. The DNA for the CDR3 is TGTGCCAGCTCACCAGAGGCTAATGAAAAACTGTTTTTT. Translation: CASSPEANEKLFF.

The sample holds a few counts of this clone. The chain is built from TRBV6-6 and TRBJ2-2, with a weak D call TRBD1 (6 bases). Trimming took 4 bases from V and 5 from J, leaving 11 bases between them. This CDR3 is 14 amino acids long. Germline V lookup: CDR1 MNHNY, CDR2 SVGAGI (reference sequence). The DNA of the CDR3 is TGTGCCAGCAGTTCCACAGGGCGAACCGGGGAGCTGTTTTTT. Its protein product is CASSSTGRTGELFF.

The J gene is TRBJ1-2, the V gene TRBV7-9; 7 bases are a match to TRBD1. The CDR3 sequence is 15 residues long. V lost 6 bases, J lost 9 bases, and 16 bases stayed unmatched. Germline loops: CDR1 SEHNR, CDR2 FQNEAQ (reference sequence). CDR3 loop: CASRSTGTDRARYTF. Written as DNA, the CDR3 is TGTGCCAGCAGATCGACCGGGACAGACAGGGCGCGCTACACCTTC.

V usage is TRBV15 and J usage is TRBJ1-1; D is possibly TRBD1 (6 bases). CDR3 length: 16 residues. V was shortened by 0 bases and J by 1 base, with 12 bases between the two germline ends. Germline V gene sequence: CDR1 LNHNV, CDR2 YYDKDF (reference sequence). CDR3 coding DNA: TGTGCCACCAGCAGAGATGGCACAGGGTCGAACACTGAAGCTTTCTTT. Amino acid sequence: CATSRDGTGSNTEAFF.

This clone was detected only a few times. Here the CDR3 reads CASSMDRGNQPQHF. Written as DNA, the CDR3 is TGTGCCAGCAGCATGGACAGGGGCAATCAGCCCCAGCATTTT. The V gene is TRBV2, the J gene TRBJ1-5, with 8 bases that match TRBD1. The CDR3 spans 14 residues. Germline CDR1 reads SNHLY; CDR2 reads FYNNEI. Trimming cost V 6 bases and J 2 bases; bases outside gene matches: 3.

This sequence joins TRBV6-1 and TRBJ1-2, with a weak D call TRBD1 (6 bases). CDR3 size: 15 residues. From germline, CDR1 is MNHNS and CDR2 SASEGT. The V and J ends lost 6 bases and 7 bases respectively, with 21 bases between them. CDR3 DNA: TGTGCCAGCAGCGATGATGGGGACAACTTGAGTGGCTACACCTTC. Translating it yields CASSDDGDNLSGYTF.

This chain joins TRBV9 and TRBJ1-2, with TRBD1 identical over 7 bases. Trimming cost V 3 bases and J 4 bases; bases outside gene matches: 9. From germline, CDR1 is SGDLS and CDR2 YYNGEE. This CDR3 region has 15 residues. The CDR3 protein is CASSEPLQGGYGYTF. The CDR3 nucleotides read TGTGCCAGCAGCGAACCACTCCAGGGGGGCTATGGCTACACCTTC.

The rearrangement links TRBV2 to TRBJ1-2; TRBD1 aligns across 7 bases. The CDR3 sequence is 14 residues long. The V gene end was trimmed by 9 bases and the J gene end by 7 bases; junction bases not matched to a gene: 14. CDR1 SNHLY and CDR2 FYNNEI come from the germline V gene. In DNA, the CDR3 is TGTGCCAGAGGATCACAGGGGACCCCCCTTGGCTACACCTTC. Its protein product is CARGSQGTPLGYTF. The variable domain in full, with the rest retrieved from reference TRBV2 and TRBJ1-2, is EPEVTQTPSHQVTQMGQEVILRCVPISNHLYFYWYRQILGQKVEFLVSFYNNEISEKSEIFDDQFSVERPDGSNFTLKIRSTKLEDSAMYFCARGSQGTPLGYTFGSGTRLTVV.

This clone has more than one count but fewer than ten. This chain uses TRBV5-1 with TRBJ2-4; 10 bases line up with TRBD2. Germline-derived CDR1 and CDR2 are SGHRS and YFSETQ. The CDR3 contains 18 residues. Germline trimming cut 0 bases from V and 0 bases from J; bases unmatched to any gene: 6. This CDR3 reads CASSLVGLADSAKNIQYF. CDR3 nucleotides: TGCGCCAGCAGCTTGGTTGGACTAGCGGATTCAGCCAAAAACATTCAGTACTTC.

This clone has only a few counts. The gene calls are TRBV27 and TRBJ1-2; no clear D. Looked up from germline, CDR1 is MNHEY and CDR2 is SMNVEV (reference sequence). This CDR3 region has 13 residues. V was cut by 2 bases and J by 3 bases, with 7 bases left in between. In nucleotides, the CDR3 is TGTGCCAGCAGTTTAAAGAGAGACTATGGCTACACCTTC. Translating it yields CASSLKRDYGYTF.